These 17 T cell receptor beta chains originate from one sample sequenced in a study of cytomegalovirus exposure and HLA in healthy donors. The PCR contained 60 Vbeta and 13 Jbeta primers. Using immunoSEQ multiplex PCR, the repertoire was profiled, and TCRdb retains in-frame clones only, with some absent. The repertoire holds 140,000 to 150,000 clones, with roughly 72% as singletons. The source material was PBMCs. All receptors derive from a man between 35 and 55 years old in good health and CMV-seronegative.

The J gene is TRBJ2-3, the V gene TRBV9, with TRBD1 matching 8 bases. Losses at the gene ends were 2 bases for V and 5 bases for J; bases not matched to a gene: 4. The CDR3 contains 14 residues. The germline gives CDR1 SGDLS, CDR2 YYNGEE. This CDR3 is CASSVGQALDTQYF. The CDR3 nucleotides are TGTGCCAGCAGCGTGGGACAGGCCTTAGATACGCAGTATTTT.

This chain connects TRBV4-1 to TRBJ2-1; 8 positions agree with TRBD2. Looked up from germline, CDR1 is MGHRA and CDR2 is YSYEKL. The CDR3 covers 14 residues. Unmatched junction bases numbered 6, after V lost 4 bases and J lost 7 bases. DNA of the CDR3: TGCGCCAGCAGCCGGGACGCGGGGGGAAATGAGCAGTTCTTC. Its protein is CASSRDAGGNEQFF.

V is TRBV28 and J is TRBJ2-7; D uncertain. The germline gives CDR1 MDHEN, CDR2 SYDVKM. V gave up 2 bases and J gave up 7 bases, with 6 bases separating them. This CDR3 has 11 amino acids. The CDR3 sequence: CASSLNREQYF. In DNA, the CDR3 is TGTGCCAGCAGTTTAAATCGGGAGCAGTACTTC.

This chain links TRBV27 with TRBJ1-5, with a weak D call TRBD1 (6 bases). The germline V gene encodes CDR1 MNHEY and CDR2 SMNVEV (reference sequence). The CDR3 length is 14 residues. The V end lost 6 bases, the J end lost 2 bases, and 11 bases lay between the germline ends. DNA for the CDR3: TGTGCCAGCAGCGCAGGGGTCGGCAATCAGCCCCAGCATTTT. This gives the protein CASSAGVGNQPQHF.

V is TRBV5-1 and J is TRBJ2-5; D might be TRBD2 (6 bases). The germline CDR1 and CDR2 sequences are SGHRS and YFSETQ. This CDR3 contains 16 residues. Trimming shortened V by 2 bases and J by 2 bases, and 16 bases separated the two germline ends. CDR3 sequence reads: CASSFSGDGRQETQYF. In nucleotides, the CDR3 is TGCGCCAGCAGCTTTTCGGGGGATGGGCGACAAGAGACCCAGTACTTC.

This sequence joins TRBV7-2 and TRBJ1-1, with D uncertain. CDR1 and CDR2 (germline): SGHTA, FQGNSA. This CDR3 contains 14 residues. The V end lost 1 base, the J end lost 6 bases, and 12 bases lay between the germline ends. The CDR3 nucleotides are TGTGCCAGCAGCTTAGTGGCGGGGAGGGCTGAAGCTTTCTTT. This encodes CASSLVAGRAEAFF.

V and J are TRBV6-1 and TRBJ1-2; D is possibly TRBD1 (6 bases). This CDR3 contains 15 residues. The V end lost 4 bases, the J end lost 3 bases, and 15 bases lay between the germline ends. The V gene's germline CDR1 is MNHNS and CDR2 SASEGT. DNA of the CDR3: TGTGCCAGCAGTGTCGAGAGGGGGGGCCACTATGGCTACACCTTC. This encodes CASSVERGGHYGYTF.

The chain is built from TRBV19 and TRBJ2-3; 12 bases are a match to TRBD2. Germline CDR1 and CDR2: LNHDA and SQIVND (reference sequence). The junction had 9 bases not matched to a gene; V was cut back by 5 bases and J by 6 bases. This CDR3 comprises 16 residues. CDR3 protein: CASSLRTSGAPDTQYF. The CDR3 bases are TGTGCCAGTAGTCTGCGGACTAGCGGGGCCCCGGATACGCAGTATTTT.

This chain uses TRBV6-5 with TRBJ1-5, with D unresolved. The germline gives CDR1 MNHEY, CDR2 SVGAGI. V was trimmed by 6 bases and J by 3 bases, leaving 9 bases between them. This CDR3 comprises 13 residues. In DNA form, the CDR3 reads TGTGCCAGCAGACAGCTTATCAATCAGCCCCAGCATTTT. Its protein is CASRQLINQPQHF.

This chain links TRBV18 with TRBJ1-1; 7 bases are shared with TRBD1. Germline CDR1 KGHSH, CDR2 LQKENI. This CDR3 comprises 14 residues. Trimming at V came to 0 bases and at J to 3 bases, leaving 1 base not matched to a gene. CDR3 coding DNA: TGTGCCAGCTCACCACCACAGGGGCACACTGAAGCTTTCTTT. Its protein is CASSPPQGHTEAFF.

For the CDR3, the DNA is TGTGCCAGCAGCTTAGCGTACAGATCCTACGAGCAGTACTTC. Translated, it gives CASSLAYRSYEQYF. The chain recombines TRBV7-8 with TRBJ2-7; no definite D call. Trimming took off 0 bases at V and 1 base at J, with 7 bases between the two ends. CDR1 SGHVS and CDR2 FQNEAQ come from the germline V gene. The CDR3 is 14 amino acids.

CDR3 in DNA: TGTGCCAGCAGTTTCAGGAGCGGACTCACAGATACGCAGTATTTT. Its protein is CASSFRSGLTDTQYF. V usage is TRBV28 and J usage is TRBJ2-3, with D perhaps TRBD2 (5 bases). V dropped 3 bases and J dropped 2 bases, with 12 bases sitting between them. This CDR3 spans 15 amino acids. Looked up from germline, CDR1 is MDHEN and CDR2 is SYDVKM.

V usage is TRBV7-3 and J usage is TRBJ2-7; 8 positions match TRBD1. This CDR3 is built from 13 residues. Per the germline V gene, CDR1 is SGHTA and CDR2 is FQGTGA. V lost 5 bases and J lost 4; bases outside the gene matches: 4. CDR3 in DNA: TGTGCCAGCAGCCCCGACAGGGGTTACGAGCAGTACTTC. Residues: CASSPDRGYEQYF.

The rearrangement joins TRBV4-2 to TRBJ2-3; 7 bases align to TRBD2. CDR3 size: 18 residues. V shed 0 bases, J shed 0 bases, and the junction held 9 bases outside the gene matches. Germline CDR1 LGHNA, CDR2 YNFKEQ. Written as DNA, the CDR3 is TGTGCCAGCAGCCAAGATCGGTCAGCGGGGCGAAGCACAGATACGCAGTATTTT. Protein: CASSQDRSAGRSTDTQYF.

The CDR3 reads CASSRPGRRDSPLHF. Written as DNA, the CDR3 is TGCGCCAGCAGCAGACCGGGACGGAGGGATTCACCCCTCCACTTT. V usage is TRBV5-1 and J usage is TRBJ1-6; D possibly corresponds to TRBD1 (5 bases). The germline gives CDR1 SGHRS, CDR2 YFSETQ. The V end was cut by 4 bases, the J end by 8 bases, with 16 bases between. CDR3 size: 15 residues.

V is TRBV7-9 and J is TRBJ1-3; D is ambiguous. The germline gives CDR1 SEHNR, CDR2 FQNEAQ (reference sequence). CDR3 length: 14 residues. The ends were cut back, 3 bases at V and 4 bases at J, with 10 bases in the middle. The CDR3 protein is CASSLGGQGNTIYF. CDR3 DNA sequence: TGTGCCAGCAGCTTGGGTGGGCAAGGAAACACCATATATTTT.

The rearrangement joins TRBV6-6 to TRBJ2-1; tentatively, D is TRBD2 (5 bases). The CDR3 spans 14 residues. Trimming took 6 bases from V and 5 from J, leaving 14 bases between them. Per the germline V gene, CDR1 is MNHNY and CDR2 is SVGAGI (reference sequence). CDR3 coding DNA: TGTGCCAGCAGCCCCCAGTGGCGGGACAATGAGCAGTTCTTC. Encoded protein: CASSPQWRDNEQFF.